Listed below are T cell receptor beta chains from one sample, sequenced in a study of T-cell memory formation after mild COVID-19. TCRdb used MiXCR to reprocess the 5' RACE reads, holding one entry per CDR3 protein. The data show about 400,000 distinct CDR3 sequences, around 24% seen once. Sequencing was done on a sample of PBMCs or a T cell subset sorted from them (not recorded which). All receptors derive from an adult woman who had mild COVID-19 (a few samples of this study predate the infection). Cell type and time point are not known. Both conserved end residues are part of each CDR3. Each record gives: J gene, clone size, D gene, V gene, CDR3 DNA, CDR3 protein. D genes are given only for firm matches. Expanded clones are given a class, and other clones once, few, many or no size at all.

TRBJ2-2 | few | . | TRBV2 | TGTGCCAGCAGAGTGACCCCGGGGAACACCGGGGAGCTGTTTTTT | CASRVTPGNTGELFF
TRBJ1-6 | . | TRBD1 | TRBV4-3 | TGCGCCAGCAGCCAAGCCACAGGGGGGACCTATAATTCACCCCTCCACTTT | CASSQATGGTYNSPLHF
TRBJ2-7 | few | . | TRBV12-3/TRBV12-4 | TGTGCCAGCAGTTTGGGATGGGGGGAGTCCTACGAGCAGTACTTC | CASSLGWGESYEQYF
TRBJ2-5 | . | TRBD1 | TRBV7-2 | TGTGCCAGCAGCTTAGGCGGTTCGACAGGGACAGGAACCCAGTACTTC | CASSLGGSTGTGTQYF
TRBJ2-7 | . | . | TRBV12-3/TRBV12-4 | TGTGCCAGCAACCTACAGGGAGATTCCTACGAGCAGTACTTC | CASNLQGDSYEQYF
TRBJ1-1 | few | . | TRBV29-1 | TGCAGCGTTGCGGGTGGAATTATAATGAACACTGAAGCTTTCTTT | CSVAGGIIMNTEAFF
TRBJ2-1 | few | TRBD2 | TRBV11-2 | TGTGCCGGTAGCGGGGGTCTTGAGCAGTTCTTC | CAGSGGLEQFF
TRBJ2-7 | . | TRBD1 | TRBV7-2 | TGTGCCAGCAGCTCTATGACAGGGCCTAGTCTCTACGAGCAGTACTTC | CASSSMTGPSLYEQYF
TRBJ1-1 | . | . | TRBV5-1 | TGCGCCAGCACCCGGGACACTGAAGCTTTCTTT | CASTRDTEAFF
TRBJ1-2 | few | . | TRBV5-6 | TGTGCCAGCAGCCTCGGGGTTACGGGCGGCTACACCTTC | CASSLGVTGGYTF
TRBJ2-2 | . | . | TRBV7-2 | TGTGCCAGCAGCCGGAGGCCCGGGGAGCTGTTTTTT | CASSRRPGELFF
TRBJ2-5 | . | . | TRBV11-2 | TGTGCCAGCAGCTTAGTTAGCCGCGGGGCCCAGTACTTC | CASSLVSRGAQYF
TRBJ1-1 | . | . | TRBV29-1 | TGCAGCGTGGTCGGACAGACTAAAGCTTTCTTT | CSVVGQTKAFF
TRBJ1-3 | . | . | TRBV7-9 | TGTGCCAGCAGCTTAATGGCAAGCTCTGGAAACACCATATATTTT | CASSLMASSGNTIYF
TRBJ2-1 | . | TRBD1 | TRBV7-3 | TGTGCCAGCAGCTTACTGCAGGGGGTTTACAATGAGCAGTTCTTC | CASSLLQGVYNEQFF
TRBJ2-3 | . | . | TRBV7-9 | TGTGCCAGCAGCTCGGACACGTCCACAGATACGCAGTATTTT | CASSSDTSTDTQYF
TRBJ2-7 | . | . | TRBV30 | TGTGCCTGGACCGCAACCGGGACCGTCTACGAGCAGTACTTC | CAWTATGTVYEQYF
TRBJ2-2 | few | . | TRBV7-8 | TGTGCCAGCAGCCCCCGGGTGGTAGCGACCAACACCGGGGAGCTGTTTTTT | CASSPRVVATNTGELFF
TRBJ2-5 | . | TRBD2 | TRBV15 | TGTGCCACCCGGACGGCTAGCGGGGGGCGTACCCAAGAGACCCAGTACTTC | CATRTASGGRTQETQYF
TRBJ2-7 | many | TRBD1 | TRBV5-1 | TGCGCCAGCAGCTTGACAGGGGGCTACGAGCAGTACTTC | CASSLTGGYEQYF
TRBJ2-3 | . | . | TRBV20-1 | TGCAGTGCTCCAGAAGGTGCGGGATCTGACACAGATACGCAGTATTTT | CSAPEGAGSDTDTQYF
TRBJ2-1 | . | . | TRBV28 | TGTGCCAGCAGTTTATCCCCAGGGAGGAATGAGCAGTTCTTC | CASSLSPGRNEQFF
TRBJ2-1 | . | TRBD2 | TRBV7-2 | TGTGCCAGCAGCTTAGACCTCGGGACTAGCGGGAGGGCGAATGAGCAGTTCTTC | CASSLDLGTSGRANEQFF
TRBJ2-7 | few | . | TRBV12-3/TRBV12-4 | TGTGCCAGCATCAGAGGGTCCCGCCGGTACTTC | CASIRGSRRYF
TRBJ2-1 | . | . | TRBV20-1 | TGCAGTGCTAGAGGGGGGAGTTGGTACAATGAGCAGTTCTTC | CSARGGSWYNEQFF
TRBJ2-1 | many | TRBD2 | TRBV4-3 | TGCGCCAGCAGCCAAGGGACTAGCGGGAGCCGCTACAATGAGCAGTTCTTC | CASSQGTSGSRYNEQFF
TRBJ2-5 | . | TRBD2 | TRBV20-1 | TGCAGTGCTAGAGATGTTGGGCTAGCGGGACTCCAAGAGACCCAGTACTTC | CSARDVGLAGLQETQYF
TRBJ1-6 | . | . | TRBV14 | TGTGCCAGCAGCCAGAGGGTCGTGAATAATTCACCCCTCCACTTT | CASSQRVVNNSPLHF
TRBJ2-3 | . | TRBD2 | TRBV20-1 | TGCAGTGCTAGATGGGGAACTAGCGGGAGTGGCCGCACAGATACGCAGTATTTT | CSARWGTSGSGRTDTQYF
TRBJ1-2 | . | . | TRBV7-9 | TGTGCCAGCAGCTTTACAGGCGACGGGTACTATGGCTACACCTTC | CASSFTGDGYYGYTF
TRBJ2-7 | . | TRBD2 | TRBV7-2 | TGTGCCAGCAGCTTAGCTTCTAGCGGGAAAGGCGAGCAGTACTTC | CASSLASSGKGEQYF
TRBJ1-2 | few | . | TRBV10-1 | TGCGCCAGGGACGGAAGATATGGCTACACCTTC | CARDGRYGYTF
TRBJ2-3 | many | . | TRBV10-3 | TGTGCCATCAGTGAGTCTGTGGGGAGGAGACGTACAGATACGCAGTATTTT | CAISESVGRRRTDTQYF
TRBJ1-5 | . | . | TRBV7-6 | TGTGCCAGCAGCCGCGGGGGGCGGTTGAGCAATCAGCCCCAGCATTTT | CASSRGGRLSNQPQHF
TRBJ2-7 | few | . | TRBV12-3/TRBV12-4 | TGTGCCAGCAGTTTAGGAGGGGTACAGAGGTACGAGCAGTACTTC | CASSLGGVQRYEQYF
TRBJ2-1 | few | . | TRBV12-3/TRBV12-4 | TGTGCCAGCAGTTTAGGGGCGCCCGAGCAGTTCTTC | CASSLGAPEQFF
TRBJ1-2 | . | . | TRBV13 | TGTGCCAGCAGCTTAGGGCAGGTTATGGGCTATGGCTACACCTTC | CASSLGQVMGYGYTF
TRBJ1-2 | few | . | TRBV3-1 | TGTGCCAGCGGGGGGGGCCCCTATGGCTACACCTTC | CASGGGPYGYTF
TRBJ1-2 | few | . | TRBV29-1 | TGCAGCGTTCTCCCCCTCGGCTATGGCTACACCTTC | CSVLPLGYGYTF
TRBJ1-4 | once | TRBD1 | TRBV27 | TGTGCCAGCAGTTTACTGCCGGGACAGGGGTTGGAGGGAAAACTGTTTTTT | CASSLLPGQGLEGKLFF